A selection of T cell receptor beta chains follows, all from one sample in a study of T cells in Graves' hyperthyroidism and ophthalmopathy. In TCRdb, the multiplex PCR reads were re-called with MiXCR into one record per CDR3 protein. The table records hundreds of thousands of distinct CDR3 sequences, 14% of them present only once. Material: blood. The receptors were gathered from a woman between 18 and 30 years old with Graves' hyperthyroidism. The CDR3 runs from the conserved cysteine through the conserved F or W. Fields, in order: clone size, V gene, D gene, J gene, CDR3 DNA, CDR3 protein. The D gene is left open where the match is weak. Clone sizes are given selectively: once, few, many, or a class where the clone is expanded.

-,TRBV19,TRBD2,TRBJ2-1,TGTGCCAGTAGGACTAGCGGAAGCTCCTACAATGAGCAGTTCTTC,CASRTSGSSYNEQFF
-,TRBV27,-,TRBJ2-7,TGTGCCAGCACCACGGGAGGACAGGGAGTCTACGAGCAGTACTTC,CASTTGGQGVYEQYF
-,TRBV6-1,-,TRBJ2-1,TGTGCCAGCTGTGGATACGGGGACTTCCCCGGCGGAAGTGAGCAGTTCTTC,CASCGYGDFPGGSEQFF
few,TRBV20-1,-,TRBJ1-5,TGCAGTGTCGGCAGGGGCAATCAGCCCCAGCATTTT,CSVGRGNQPQHF
-,TRBV6-5,TRBD2,TRBJ2-7,TGTGCCAGCAGTGACGTTAGCGGGAGCTACGAGCAGTACTTC,CASSDVSGSYEQYF
many,TRBV7-2,-,TRBJ2-3,TGTGCCAGCAGCTTAGGGCGGAAGAGCACAGATACGCAGTATTTT,CASSLGRKSTDTQYF
-,TRBV28,-,TRBJ2-3,TGTGCCAGCAGGGACACCGTCAATTCCACAGATACGCAGTATTTT,CASRDTVNSTDTQYF
-,TRBV10-3,-,TRBJ2-1,TGTGCCATCAGCAATGGACTGCCCCTTAGCTCCTACAATGAGCAGTTCTTC,CAISNGLPLSSYNEQFF
few,TRBV6-5,TRBD1,TRBJ2-2,TGTGCCAGCAGTTACGGGACAGGGATCTCCGGGGAGCTGTTTTTT,CASSYGTGISGELFF
many,TRBV6-1,TRBD2,TRBJ2-7,TGTGCCAGCAGATCCAGTAGCGGGAGGGCCTACGAGCAGTACTTC,CASRSSSGRAYEQYF
many,TRBV30,-,TRBJ2-7,TGTGCCTGGAGATATACCGACGAGCAGTACTTC,CAWRYTDEQYF
-,TRBV12-3/TRBV12-4,-,TRBJ1-1,TGTGCCAGCAGTTTCATCAGACCGAACACTGGAGCTTTCTTT,CASSFIRPNTGAFF
-,TRBV5-1,-,TRBJ1-1,TGCGCCAGCAGCTTGAGTAATCCCCAAGGTACTGAAGCTTTCTTT,CASSLSNPQGTEAFF
many,TRBV30,-,TRBJ2-3,TGTGCCTGGAGTGTAGGGGTCTCAACAGATACGCAGTATTTT,CAWSVGVSTDTQYF